This T cell receptor beta chain was sequenced during a study of blood T cell repertoires in COVID-19. For the study at large: Whether acute or convalescent, the COVID-19 samples came from the United States, Italy and Spain. PBMCs, B-cell-depleted T cells, or T cells provided the cDNA or gDNA that made up the material.

Germline assignment: CDR1 KGHDR and CDR2 SFDVKD. The CDR3 spans 13 residues. V was clipped by 4 bases and J by 3 bases, with 9 bases between them. In the authors' workflow: For nucleated cells, counts were estimated from reference gene primer amplification. Using immunoSEQ multiplex PCR, the repertoire was profiled, and TCRdb retains in-frame clones only, with some absent. V and J calls and clone size are copied from that table; D and trimming were computed from the DNA. The repertoire holds 360,000 or so clones, with around 89% as singletons. To note about this clone: The same CDR3 can be traced to other DNA sequences in this sample.

The V gene is TRBV24-1, the J gene TRBJ2-7; D might be TRBD1 (6 bases). The sequence came from a man aged 18 to 30 with active or convalescent COVID-19. The sequenced material came from peripheral blood. Written as DNA, the CDR3 is TGTGCCACCAGTGACCCGGACAGCTACGAGCAGTACTTC. This gives the protein CATSDPDSYEQYF.